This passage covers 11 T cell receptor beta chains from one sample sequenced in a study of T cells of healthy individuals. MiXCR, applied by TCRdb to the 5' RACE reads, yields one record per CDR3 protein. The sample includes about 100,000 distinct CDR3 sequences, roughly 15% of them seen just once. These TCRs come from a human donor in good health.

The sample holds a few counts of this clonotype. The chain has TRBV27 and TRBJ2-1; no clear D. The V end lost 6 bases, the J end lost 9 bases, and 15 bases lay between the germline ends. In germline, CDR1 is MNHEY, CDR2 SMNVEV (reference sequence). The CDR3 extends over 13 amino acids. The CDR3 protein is CASRVALYSEQFF. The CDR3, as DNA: TGTGCCAGCAGAGTGGCCCTTTATAGTGAGCAGTTCTTC.

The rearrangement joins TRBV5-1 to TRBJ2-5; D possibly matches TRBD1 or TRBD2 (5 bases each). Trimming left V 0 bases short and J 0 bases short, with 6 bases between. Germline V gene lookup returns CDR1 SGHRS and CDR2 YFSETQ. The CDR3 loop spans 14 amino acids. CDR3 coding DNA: TGCGCCAGCAGCTTGGGGGGGAACCAAGAGACCCAGTACTTC. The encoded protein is CASSLGGNQETQYF.

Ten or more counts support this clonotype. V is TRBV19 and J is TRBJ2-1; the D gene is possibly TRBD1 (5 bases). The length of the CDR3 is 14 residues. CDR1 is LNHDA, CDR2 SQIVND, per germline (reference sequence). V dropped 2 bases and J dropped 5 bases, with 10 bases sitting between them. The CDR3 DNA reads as TGTGCCAGTAGTATAACAAGACAGAACAATGAGCAGTTCTTC. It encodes CASSITRQNNEQFF.

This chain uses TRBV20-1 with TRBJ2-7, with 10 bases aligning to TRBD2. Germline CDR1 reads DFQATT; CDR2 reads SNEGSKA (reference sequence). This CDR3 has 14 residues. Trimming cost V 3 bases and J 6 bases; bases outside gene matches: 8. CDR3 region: CSASKWLAGAEQYF. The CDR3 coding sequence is TGCAGTGCTAGTAAATGGCTAGCGGGAGCCGAGCAGTACTTC.

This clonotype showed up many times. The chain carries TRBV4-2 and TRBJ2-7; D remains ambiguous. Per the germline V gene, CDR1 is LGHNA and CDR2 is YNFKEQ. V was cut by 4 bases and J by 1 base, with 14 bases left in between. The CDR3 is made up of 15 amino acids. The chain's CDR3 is CASSPSRIRSYEQYF. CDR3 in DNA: TGTGCCAGCAGCCCCAGCAGGATAAGGTCCTACGAGCAGTACTTC.

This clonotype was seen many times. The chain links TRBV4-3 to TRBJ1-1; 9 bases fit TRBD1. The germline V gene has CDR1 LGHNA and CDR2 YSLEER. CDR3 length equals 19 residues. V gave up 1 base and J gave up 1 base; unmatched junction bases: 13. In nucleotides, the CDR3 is TGCGCCAGCAGCCAAGCCCTCAGACAGGGGGGAGCACCGAACACTGAAGCTTTCTTT. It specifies CASSQALRQGGAPNTEAFF.

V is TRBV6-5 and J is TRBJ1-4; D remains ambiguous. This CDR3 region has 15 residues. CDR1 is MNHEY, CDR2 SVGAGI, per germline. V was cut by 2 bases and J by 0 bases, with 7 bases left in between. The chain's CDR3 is CASSYERATNEKLFF. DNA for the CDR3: TGTGCCAGCAGTTACGAGAGGGCAACTAATGAAAAACTGTTTTTT.

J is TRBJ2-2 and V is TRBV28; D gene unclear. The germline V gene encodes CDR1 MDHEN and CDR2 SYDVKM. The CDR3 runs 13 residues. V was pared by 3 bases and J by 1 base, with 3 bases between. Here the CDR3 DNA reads TGTGCCAGCAGTTTCCTGAACACCGGGGAGCTGTTTTTT. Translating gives CASSFLNTGELFF.

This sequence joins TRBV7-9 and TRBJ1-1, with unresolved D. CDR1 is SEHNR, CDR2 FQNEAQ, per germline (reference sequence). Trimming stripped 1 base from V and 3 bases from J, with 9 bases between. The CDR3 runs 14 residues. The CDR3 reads CASSLEPIDTEAFF. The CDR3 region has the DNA TGTGCCAGCAGCTTAGAACCGATCGACACTGAAGCTTTCTTT.

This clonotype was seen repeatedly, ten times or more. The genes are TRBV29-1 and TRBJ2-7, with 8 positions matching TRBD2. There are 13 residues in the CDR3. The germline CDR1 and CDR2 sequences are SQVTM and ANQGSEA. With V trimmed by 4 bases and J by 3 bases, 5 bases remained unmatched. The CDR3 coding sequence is TGCAGCGTTGTTAGCGGGATAGGCTACGAGCAGTACTTC. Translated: CSVVSGIGYEQYF.

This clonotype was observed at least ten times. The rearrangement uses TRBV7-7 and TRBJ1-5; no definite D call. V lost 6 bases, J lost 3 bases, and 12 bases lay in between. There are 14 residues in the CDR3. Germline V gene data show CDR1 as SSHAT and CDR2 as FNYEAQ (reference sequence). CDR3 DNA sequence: TGTGCCAGCAGTACCCCGGCTGACAATCAGCCCCAGCATTTT. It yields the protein CASSTPADNQPQHF.